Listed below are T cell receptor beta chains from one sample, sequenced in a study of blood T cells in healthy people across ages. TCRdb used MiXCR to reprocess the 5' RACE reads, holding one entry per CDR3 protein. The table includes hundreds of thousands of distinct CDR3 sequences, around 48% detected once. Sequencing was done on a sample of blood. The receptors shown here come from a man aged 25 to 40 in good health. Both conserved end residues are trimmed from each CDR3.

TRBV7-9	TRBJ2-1	ASTGPRNEQF
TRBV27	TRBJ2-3	ASSLLGQHSSTDTQY
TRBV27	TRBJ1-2	ASTPDRASHGYT
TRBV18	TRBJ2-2	ASSPRDIPGELF
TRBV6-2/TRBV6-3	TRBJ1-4	ASSPRTENEKLF
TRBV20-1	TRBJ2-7	SAREQGHEQY
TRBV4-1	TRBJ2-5	ASSQDKLAGFLQETQY
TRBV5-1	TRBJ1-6	ASSLDQGANSPLH
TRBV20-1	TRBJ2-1	SASDLGDEQF
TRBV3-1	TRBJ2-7	ASSQGLYEQY
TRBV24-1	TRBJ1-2	ATSEAGQGDYGYT
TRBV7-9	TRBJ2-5	ASSLSSGQVQEIQY
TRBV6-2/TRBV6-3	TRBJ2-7	ASRQQGAAGLSYEQY
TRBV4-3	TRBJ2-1	ASSQEGGNNEQF
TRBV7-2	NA	ASSRSNEQY
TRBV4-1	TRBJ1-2	ASSGETYGYT
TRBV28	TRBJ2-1	ASSSSGDPDEQF
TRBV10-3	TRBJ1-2	AISGARTVSDYGYT
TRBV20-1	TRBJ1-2	SARVMGGGYT
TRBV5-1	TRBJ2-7	ASSVVSSLDEQY
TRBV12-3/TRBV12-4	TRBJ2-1	ASSPESRDSQLYNEQF
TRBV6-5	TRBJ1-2	AIYDRDNYGYT
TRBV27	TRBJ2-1	ASSSMDYEQF
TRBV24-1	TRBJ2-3	ATSVGGQPGHTDTQY
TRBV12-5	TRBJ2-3	ASGSSPGGLSTDTQY
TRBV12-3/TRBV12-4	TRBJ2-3	ASTPGQGMGDTQY
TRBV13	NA	ASSIRAGTSGYEQY
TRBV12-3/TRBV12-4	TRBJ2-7	ASSLRVYEQY
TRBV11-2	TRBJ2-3	ASNQWGPTDTQY
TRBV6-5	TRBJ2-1	ASSLVGAVGYNEQF
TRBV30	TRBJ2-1	AWSYGGGASEQF
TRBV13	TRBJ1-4	ASSKGGPGEKLF
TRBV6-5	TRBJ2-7	ASTPSGGGYSYEQY
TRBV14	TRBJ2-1	ASSPGIEPYNEQF
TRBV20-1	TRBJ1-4	SALGSADNEKLF
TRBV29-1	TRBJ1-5	SVASEGRNLNPRSNQPQH
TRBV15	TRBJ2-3	ATSRLASPGPGNTQY
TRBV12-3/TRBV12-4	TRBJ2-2	ASSPRRILRNTGELF
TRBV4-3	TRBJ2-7	ASSQERGRVSYEQY
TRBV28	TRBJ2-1	ASRQGGLSYNEQF
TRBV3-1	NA	ASSQEAGFYEQY
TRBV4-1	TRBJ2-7	ASSQALEYEQY
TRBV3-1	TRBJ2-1	ASSPWGRGGYNEQF
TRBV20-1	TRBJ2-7	SARLDRGYEQY
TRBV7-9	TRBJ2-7	ASSYRELYEQY
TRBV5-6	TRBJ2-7	AGSHGLAGSTYEQY
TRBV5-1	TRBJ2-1	ASSSQTGGPYEQF
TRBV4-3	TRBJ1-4	ASSQTPMGEKLF
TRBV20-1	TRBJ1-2	SAVLYPDRDGYT
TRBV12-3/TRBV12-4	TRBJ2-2	ASELSDLGTGELF
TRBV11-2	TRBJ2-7	ASSPDLGEQY